One sample yielded the 25 T cell receptor beta chains listed below, sequenced in a study of blood T cells in healthy people across ages (dated by TCRdb to the mid-2010s). Libraries were made using 5' RACE. A second PCR of about 7 to 12 cycles was run with a J-beta primer mix and a sample-barcoded 5' primer. The public sequencing data were trimmed at Q25 with fastp and processed into clonotypes with MiXCR by TCRdb, which kept only in-frame beta chains. Each record represents a unique CDR3 protein, reported with the most common genes and DNA among its rows. For this sample the table gives fewer than 2 million distinct CDR3 sequences, of which more than 35% were detected only once. The ten largest clonotypes hold 23% of the sample. Sequenced sample: blood. The receptor source for this set is a human donor in good health.

V usage is TRBV6-2 or TRBV6-3 and J usage is TRBJ2-6; 7 bases fit TRBD2. Germline V lookup: CDR1 MNHEY, CDR2 SVGEGT. The CDR3 sequence is 19 residues long. V lost 5 bases, J lost 0 bases, and 13 bases stayed unmatched. In nucleotides, the CDR3 is TGTGCCAGCAGTCTCGATCGGACTAGATACCGCTCTGGGGCCAACGTCCTGACTTTC. Translation gives CASSLDRTRYRSGANVLTF.

The genes are TRBV5-5 and TRBJ2-6; D tentatively reads TRBD1 or TRBD2 (5 bases each). The length of the CDR3 is 16 residues. V shed 3 bases and J shed 0 bases, with 10 bases lying between them. Germline V gives CDR1 SGHKS, CDR2 YYEKEE (reference sequence). The DNA for the CDR3 is TGTGCCAGCAGCTACTGGGGGTACTCTGGGGCCAACGTCCTGACTTTC. It specifies CASSYWGYSGANVLTF. Drawing the rest from reference TRBV5-5 and TRBJ2-6, the complete variable domain is DAGVTQSPTHLIKTRGQQVTLRCSPISGHKSVSWYQQVLGQGPQFIFQYYEKEERGRGNFPDRFSARQFPNYSSELNVNALLLGDSALYLCASSYWGYSGANVLTFGAGSRLTVL.

This clonotype was seen ten or more times. The V and J genes are TRBV29-1 and TRBJ2-5; D remains ambiguous. The CDR3 extends over 12 amino acids. V was clipped by 4 bases and J by 4 bases, with 10 bases between them. Germline assignment: CDR1 SQVTM and CDR2 ANQGSEA. The CDR3 sequence: CSVVGSSETQYF. The CDR3 nucleotides are TGCAGCGTTGTTGGCAGTTCAGAGACCCAGTACTTC.

This clonotype appeared many times. This chain joins TRBV29-1 and TRBJ2-1; TRBD1 matches at 8 bases. The ends lost 8 bases at V and 2 bases at J; junction bases unmatched: 2. Looked up from germline, CDR1 is SQVTM and CDR2 is ANQGSEA. The CDR3 loop spans 12 amino acids. The CDR3 sequence: CSLGQAYNEQFF. For the CDR3, the DNA is TGCAGCCTGGGACAGGCCTACAATGAGCAGTTCTTC.

This clonotype was seen repeatedly, ten times or more. J is TRBJ1-2 and V is TRBV7-2, with a tentative D call TRBD1 (5 bases). Trimming left V 1 base short and J 6 bases short, with 9 bases between. Germline loops: CDR1 SGHTA, CDR2 FQGNSA. CDR3 length: 13 amino acids. CDR3: CASSLGWGDGYTF. The CDR3 region has the DNA TGTGCCAGCAGCTTAGGTTGGGGGGATGGCTACACCTTC.

This clonotype has only a few counts. The chain recombines TRBV7-2 with TRBJ1-2; tentative D call: TRBD1 (5 bases). The CDR3 is made up of 15 amino acids. Trimming removed 1 base from V and 2 bases from J, with 11 bases in between. CDR1 is SGHTA and CDR2 is FQGNSA in the germline V gene. The CDR3 sequence is CASSLGDSINYGYTF. The CDR3 bases are TGTGCCAGCAGCTTAGGAGACAGCATAAACTATGGCTACACCTTC.

The V and J genes are TRBV12-3 or TRBV12-4 and TRBJ1-2; a weak D match, TRBD1 (6 bases). V lost 7 bases and J lost 7, with 22 bases in between. The CDR3 is 15 residues long. The CDR3 sequence is CASTISGGLGSGYTF. The CDR3 DNA is TGTGCCAGCACCATTTCCGGGGGGCTGGGTAGTGGCTACACCTTC.

The rearrangement links TRBV7-9 to TRBJ2-1; D tentatively fits TRBD1 or TRBD2 (5 bases each). The CDR3 length is 13 residues. With 4 bases removed from V and 9 bases from J, the gap between germline ends came to 13 bases. The germline V gene has CDR1 SEHNR and CDR2 FQNEAQ (reference sequence). CDR3 sequence (DNA): TGTGCCAGCAGCTCCCGAGAGGGGCCTGAGCAGTTCTTC. Encoded protein: CASSSREGPEQFF.

CDR3 nucleotide sequence: TGCAGCGTTGGCCAGGGGGCGAGCACCGGGGAGCTGTTTTTT. Translating gives CSVGQGASTGELFF. The J gene is TRBJ2-2, the V gene TRBV29-1, with 8 nucleotides matching TRBD1. The CDR3 has 14 residues. Looked up from germline, CDR1 is SQVTM and CDR2 is ANQGSEA. J gave up 4 bases and V 4 bases, and 5 bases lay outside the gene matches.

The genes are TRBV20-1 and TRBJ2-3, with D perhaps TRBD2 (5 bases). Germline V gives CDR1 DFQATT, CDR2 SNEGSKA (reference sequence). V was cut by 3 bases and J by 2 bases, with 12 bases left in between. The CDR3 sequence is 14 residues long. The CDR3 protein is CSASYGENTDTQYF. DNA for the CDR3: TGCAGTGCTAGTTACGGGGAGAACACAGATACGCAGTATTTT.

This sequence joins TRBV4-2 and TRBJ1-1; D ambiguous. The CDR3 runs to 15 residues. CDR1 is LGHNA and CDR2 is YNFKEQ in the germline V gene. Trimming took off 0 bases at V and 7 bases at J, with 15 bases between the two ends. The CDR3 sequence: CASSQDVTPGLEAFF. The CDR3 DNA sequence: TGTGCCAGCAGCCAAGATGTGACTCCTGGACTTGAAGCTTTCTTT.

A few counts support this clonotype. This chain connects TRBV10-3 to TRBJ2-5, with D possibly matching TRBD2 (6 bases). Germline values: CDR1 ENHRY, CDR2 SYGVKD. The CDR3 runs to 14 residues. Between the trimmed V and J ends, which lost 6 bases and 5 bases, there was a span of 16 bases. The CDR3 nucleotides are TGTGCCATCAGGGAGAGAGGTGGAGGGGAGACCCAGTACTTC. This gives the protein CAIRERGGGETQYF.

The CDR3 bases are TGTGCCAGCAGTGGGACAGGCGAGTCCTACGAGCAGTACTTC. As protein: CASSGTGESYEQYF. V and J are TRBV12-3 or TRBV12-4 and TRBJ2-7; TRBD1 matches 8 bases. V lost 5 bases and J lost 1; bases outside the gene matches: 4. The CDR3 consists of 14 residues.

The sample holds a few counts of this clonotype. This chain joins TRBV5-1 and TRBJ2-7, with TRBD1 identical over 7 bases. This CDR3 is 15 amino acids long. V lost 2 bases and J lost 3; bases outside the gene matches: 8. CDR1 and CDR2 from the germline V gene are SGHRS and YFSETQ. The CDR3 spells CASSFDGGTVYEQYF. The CDR3 DNA follows: TGCGCCAGCAGCTTCGATGGTGGGACAGTCTACGAGCAGTACTTC.

This clonotype has just a few counts. This sequence joins TRBV15 and TRBJ1-4; TRBD1 agrees at 7 bases. CDR1 is LNHNV and CDR2 is YYDKDF in the germline V gene (reference sequence). CDR3 size: 15 residues. The trim removed 0 bases at V and 4 bases at J, leaving 2 bases unmatched. CDR3 loop: CATSREGTVNEKLFF. In nucleotides, the CDR3 is TGTGCCACCAGCAGAGAAGGGACAGTTAATGAAAAACTGTTTTTT.

V usage is TRBV15 and J usage is TRBJ1-5; D is uncertain. There are 15 residues in the CDR3. Germline loops: CDR1 LNHNV, CDR2 YYDKDF (reference sequence). V was clipped by 5 bases and J by 5 bases, with 16 bases between them. CDR3 amino acids: CATSRRRGVYQPQHF. CDR3 DNA: TGTGCCACCAGCCGAAGACGGGGAGTCTATCAGCCCCAGCATTTT.

The chain joins TRBV4-1 to TRBJ1-5; no firm D call. Germline V gene sequence: CDR1 MGHRA, CDR2 YSYEKL. Trimming removed 4 bases at V and 1 base at J, with 8 bases between. CDR3 size: 14 residues. In DNA, the CDR3 is TGCGCCAGCAGCCCAATGGGGAGCAATCAGCCCCAGCATTTT. This encodes CASSPMGSNQPQHF.

For this clonotype: One end of the junction fails to match germline, which may point to a read error. The chain has TRBV12-3 or TRBV12-4 and TRBJ2-7; 8 nucleotides align to TRBD1. The CDR3 contains 14 residues. CDR3 in amino acids: CASSQGQGVYEQYF. The CDR3 DNA sequence: TGCGCCAGCAGCCAAGGACAGGGCGTCTACGAGCAGTACTTC.

This clonotype occurred a few times. The V call is TRBV5-1, the J call TRBJ2-6; D remains unclear. V was cut by 6 bases and J by 1 base, with 8 bases left in between. The germline gives CDR1 SGHRS, CDR2 YFSETQ. The CDR3 extends over 14 amino acids. CDR3 protein: CASIPGSGANVLTF. The CDR3 nucleotides are TGCGCCAGCATCCCCGGGTCTGGGGCCAACGTCCTGACTTTC. Drawing the rest from reference TRBV5-1 and TRBJ2-6, the complete variable domain is KAGVTQTPRYLIKTRGQQVTLSCSPISGHRSVSWYQQTPGQGLQFLFEYFSETQRNKGNFPGRFSGRQFSNSRSEMNVSTLELGDSALYLCASIPGSGANVLTFGAGSRLTVL.

The chain couples TRBV4-3 to TRBJ2-1; D gene uncertain. V gave up 4 bases and J gave up 0 bases, with 13 bases separating them. CDR1 and CDR2 (germline): LGHNA, YSLEER. The length of the CDR3 is 16 residues. CDR3 sequence reads: CASSPSRSYSYNEQFF. DNA of the CDR3: TGCGCCAGCAGCCCATCGAGGTCTTACTCCTACAATGAGCAGTTCTTC.

V gene TRBV25-1 combines with J gene TRBJ1-2; TRBD1 matches 10 bases. This CDR3 region has 13 residues. Trimming at V came to 9 bases and at J to 4 bases, leaving 5 bases not matched to a gene. Germline CDR1 is MGHDK and CDR2 is SYGVNS. CDR3 nucleotide sequence: TGTGCCAGTGCCGACAGGGGGCTCTATGGCTACACCTTC. Encoded protein: CASADRGLYGYTF.

The J gene is TRBJ1-2, the V gene TRBV7-2, with a possible D match to TRBD1 (6 bases). Per germline, CDR1 SGHTA and CDR2 FQGNSA. The CDR3 totals 13 residues. Trimming took off 5 bases at V and 7 bases at J, with 14 bases between the two ends. In DNA form, the CDR3 reads TGTGCCAGCAGCCCGGGACACCGTGGTGGCTACACCTTC. Encoded protein: CASSPGHRGGYTF. The full variable domain, in which reference TRBV7-2 and TRBJ1-2 provide the parts outside the CDR3, is GAGVSQSPSNKVTEKGKDVELRCDPISGHTALYWYRQSLGQGLEFLIYFQGNSAPDKSGLPSDRFSAERTGGSVSTLTIQRTQQEDSAVYLCASSPGHRGGYTFGSGTRLTVV.

The chain is built from TRBV2 and TRBJ2-3; 7 nucleotides match TRBD2. The trim removed 3 bases at V and 2 bases at J, leaving 14 bases unmatched. CDR1 is SNHLY and CDR2 is FYNNEI in the germline V gene. The CDR3 has 18 amino acids. The CDR3 DNA is TGTGCCAGCAGTGATGCTTTGAAGCTGGCGGGGGACACAGATACGCAGTATTTT. Amino acids: CASSDALKLAGDTDTQYF.

Worth noting for this clonotype: One end of the junction is discordant with germline, which a read error may explain. This chain joins TRBV12-3 or TRBV12-4 and TRBJ2-1; 7 nucleotides agree with TRBD1. The length of the CDR3 is 16 residues. The CDR3 DNA reads as TGTGCCAGCAGCTTAGGCCCATGGCAGGGGGACAATGAGCAGTTCTTC. This sequence encodes CASSLGPWQGDNEQFF.

This clonotype was seen more than once but under ten times. Mismatch with germline at one junction end may stem from a read error. This chain uses TRBV6-2 or TRBV6-3 with TRBJ2-1, with TRBD1 matching 9 bases. CDR1 is MNHEY, CDR2 SVGEGT, per germline. This CDR3 comprises 14 residues. Written as DNA, the CDR3 is TGTGCCGGCAGTGTGACAGGGGGAAGTAGTGAGCAGTTCTTC. Protein product: CAGSVTGGSSEQFF.